The 21 T cell receptor beta chains below were found in one sample sequenced in a study of siplizumab effects on memory and regulatory T cells. Clones were sequenced by immunoSEQ multiplex PCR, and TCRdb holds only the in-frame ones, with some missing. The repertoire has 75,000 to 100,000 clones, around 94% of them found once; the top ten carry about 1.2%. The sample consisted of non-Treg CD4+ T cells sorted from blood. These receptors were taken from a human donor in good health.

This sequence joins TRBV28 and TRBJ2-3, with TRBD2 matching 7 bases. Germline CDR1 is MDHEN and CDR2 is SYDVKM. The CDR3 contains 15 residues. The ends lost 3 bases at V and 4 bases at J; junction bases unmatched: 7. CDR3 loop: CASSLREFGADTQYF. In DNA, the CDR3 is TGTGCCAGCAGTTTGCGGGAGTTTGGCGCAGATACGCAGTATTTT.

In this sample, this clone turned up once. The J gene is TRBJ2-7, the V gene TRBV28; D perhaps matches TRBD1 (6 bases). This CDR3 has 15 residues. V gave up 2 bases and J gave up 7 bases, with 18 bases separating them. Germline CDR1 and CDR2: MDHEN and SYDVKM. CDR3 protein: CASSLVGHVYKEQYF. CDR3 in DNA: TGTGCCAGCAGTTTAGTGGGACACGTTTACAAGGAGCAGTACTTC.

The chain is built from TRBV9 and TRBJ2-3; 7 bases agree with TRBD1. The V gene's germline CDR1 is SGDLS and CDR2 YYNGEE. The trim removed 0 bases at V and 0 bases at J, leaving 10 bases unmatched. The CDR3 runs 18 residues. The CDR3, as DNA: TGTGCCAGCAGCGTAGAAGGGGGCGGCGGACCTAGCACAGATACGCAGTATTTT. This sequence encodes CASSVEGGGGPSTDTQYF.

J is TRBJ1-4 and V is TRBV7-9; 7 positions match TRBD1. The CDR3 has 15 residues. V dropped 4 bases and J dropped 8; count of bases not matched to a gene: 10. Per the germline V gene, CDR1 is SEHNR and CDR2 is FQNEAQ (reference sequence). CDR3 sequence reads: CASSSDGAGGEKLFF. CDR3 nucleotide sequence: TGTGCCAGCAGCTCCGATGGGGCAGGGGGAGAAAAACTGTTTTTT.

V gene TRBV2 combines with J gene TRBJ1-5; D gene unclear. The V and J ends lost 8 bases and 7 bases respectively, with 12 bases between them. CDR1 SNHLY and CDR2 FYNNEI come from the germline V gene. This CDR3 region has 12 residues. The CDR3 reads CASRGGGQPQHF. The DNA of the CDR3 is TGTGCCAGCCGAGGAGGAGGGCAGCCCCAGCATTTT. Full variable domain (rest looked up from reference TRBV2 and TRBJ1-5): EPEVTQTPSHQVTQMGQEVILRCVPISNHLYFYWYRQILGQKVEFLVSFYNNEISEKSEIFDDQFSVERPDGSNFTLKIRSTKLEDSAMYFCASRGGGQPQHFGDGTRLSIL.

The V and J genes are TRBV6-5 and TRBJ2-2, with D uncertain. Germline values: CDR1 MNHEY, CDR2 SVGAGI. This CDR3 spans 15 amino acids. V was trimmed by 2 bases and J by 5 bases, leaving 12 bases between them. This CDR3 is CASSYPSHGTGELFF. DNA for the CDR3: TGTGCCAGCAGTTACCCCTCCCATGGGACCGGGGAGCTGTTTTTT.

The V and J genes are TRBV30 and TRBJ2-7; possibly TRBD1 for D (6 bases). Between the trimmed V and J ends, which lost 4 bases and 6 bases, there was a span of 25 bases. Germline V gene data show CDR1 as GTSNPN and CDR2 as SVGIG (reference sequence). The CDR3 is made up of 16 amino acids. The CDR3 is CAWKARLGTSLSEQYF. The CDR3 coding sequence is TGTGCCTGGAAGGCAAGGTTGGGGACAAGTCTGAGCGAGCAGTACTTC.

The chain couples TRBV11-2 to TRBJ2-2; D call uncertain. CDR1 and CDR2 (germline): SGHAT, FQNNGV. The length of the CDR3 is 13 residues. With 10 bases removed from V and 5 bases from J, the gap between germline ends came to 14 bases. CDR3 sequence: CATDVTRTGELFF. CDR3 DNA: TGTGCCACAGACGTAACAAGAACCGGGGAGCTGTTTTTT.

The rearrangement joins TRBV5-4 to TRBJ2-4; D is perhaps TRBD1 (6 bases). CDR1 is SGHNT and CDR2 is YYREEE in the germline V gene (reference sequence). The length of the CDR3 is 14 residues. The V gene lost 4 bases and the J gene lost 7 bases, with 15 bases spanning the gap. In DNA, the CDR3 is TGTGCCAGCAGCCTCAATGAGCAGGGGAACATTCAGTACTTC. This translates into CASSLNEQGNIQYF.

The chain is built from TRBV10-3 and TRBJ2-1, with D possibly matching TRBD1 (6 bases). The CDR3 runs to 14 residues. The V end lost 7 bases, the J end lost 10 bases, and 20 bases lay between the germline ends. The germline gives CDR1 ENHRY, CDR2 SYGVKD. The CDR3 region has the DNA TGTGCCATCAATAGGGAGCAGGGGCTCGAGGAGCAGTTCTTC. Translated, it gives CAINREQGLEEQFF.

The chain uses TRBV30 and TRBJ2-4; 9 nucleotides match TRBD1. This CDR3 is 18 amino acids long. Germline values: CDR1 GTSNPN, CDR2 SVGIG (reference sequence). The junction had 11 bases not matched to a gene; V was cut back by 2 bases and J by 0 bases. The CDR3 is CAWSRDRVPDLAKNIQYF. The CDR3 DNA sequence: TGTGCCTGGAGTCGGGACAGGGTCCCCGACCTAGCCAAAAACATTCAGTACTTC.

The rearrangement joins TRBV18 to TRBJ2-2; D is uncertain. This CDR3 region has 16 residues. Trimming left V 2 bases short and J 2 bases short, with 12 bases between. The germline V gene encodes CDR1 KGHSH and CDR2 LQKENI. The CDR3 sequence: CASSPTVPGNTGELFF. CDR3 nucleotide sequence: TGTGCCAGCTCACCAACGGTCCCAGGAAACACCGGGGAGCTGTTTTTT. Full variable domain (missing parts from reference TRBV18 and TRBJ2-2): NAGVMQNPRHLVRRRGQEARLRCSPMKGHSHVYWYRQLPEEGLKFMVYLQKENIIDESGMPKERFSAEFPKEGPSILRIQQVVRGDSAAYFCASSPTVPGNTGELFFGEGSRLTVL.

To note about this clone: This CDR3 is also generated by other DNA sequences in the sample. The chain links TRBV30 to TRBJ2-7; D gene unclear. The CDR3 extends over 12 amino acids. Germline V gene data show CDR1 as GTSNPN and CDR2 as SVGIG (reference sequence). The V and J ends lost 3 bases and 6 bases respectively, with 12 bases between them. Here the CDR3 DNA reads TGTGCCTGGAGCGTTTTAGGAACCGAGCAGTACTTC. Protein product: CAWSVLGTEQYF.

The chain couples TRBV6-5 to TRBJ1-2, with TRBD1 matching over 9 bases. There are 15 residues in the CDR3. Germline values: CDR1 MNHEY, CDR2 SVGAGI. V dropped 6 bases and J dropped 0; count of bases not matched to a gene: 5. The CDR3 here is CASRRQGEANYGYTF. For the CDR3, the DNA is TGTGCCAGCAGGAGACAGGGGGAGGCTAACTATGGCTACACCTTC.

The chain links TRBV7-3 to TRBJ1-6; 10 nucleotides line up with TRBD1. This CDR3 is built from 15 residues. Germline V gene lookup returns CDR1 SGHTA and CDR2 FQGTGA. V was pared by 5 bases and J by 9 bases, with 7 bases of the junction left unmatched. The CDR3 loop reads CASSRGQGGISPLHF. CDR3 bases: TGTGCCAGCAGCAGAGGACAGGGGGGAATTTCACCCCTCCACTTT.

This chain uses TRBV4-1 with TRBJ2-4; 10 bases fit TRBD1. There are 20 residues in the CDR3. Trimming removed 0 bases from V and 0 bases from J; junction bases left unmatched: 11. The germline CDR1 and CDR2 sequences are MGHRA and YSYEKL. CDR3: CASSQETADRGVLAKNIQYF. The CDR3 DNA sequence: TGCGCCAGCAGCCAAGAAACAGCGGACAGGGGGGTCCTAGCCAAAAACATTCAGTACTTC.

The chain joins TRBV18 to TRBJ2-7; TRBD2 matches at 8 bases. V trimming: 3 bases; J trimming: 2 bases; junction bases outside the gene matches: 9. The CDR3 has 16 amino acids. The germline V gene has CDR1 KGHSH and CDR2 LQKENI. The CDR3 protein is CASSPFSGGATYEQYF. The CDR3 region has the DNA TGTGCCAGCTCACCTTTCTCGGGAGGGGCCACCTACGAGCAGTACTTC. Full variable domain (outside the CDR3, taken from reference TRBV18 and TRBJ2-7): NAGVMQNPRHLVRRRGQEARLRCSPMKGHSHVYWYRQLPEEGLKFMVYLQKENIIDESGMPKERFSAEFPKEGPSILRIQQVVRGDSAAYFCASSPFSGGATYEQYFGPGTRLTVT.

The chain has TRBV7-9 and TRBJ2-7; TRBD2 agrees at 9 bases. Per germline, CDR1 SEHNR and CDR2 FQNEAQ (reference sequence). The trim removed 5 bases at V and 3 bases at J, leaving 8 bases unmatched. There are 15 residues in the CDR3. For the CDR3, the DNA is TGTGCCAGCAGCCAACCGCGGGAGGGCTACTACGAGCAGTACTTC. Translated, it gives CASSQPREGYYEQYF.

The gene calls are TRBV27 and TRBJ2-6; D is unresolved. V lost 8 bases to trimming and J lost 3 bases, with 8 bases between them. The CDR3 is 13 amino acids. Germline V gives CDR1 MNHEY, CDR2 SMNVEV (reference sequence). For the CDR3, the DNA is TGTGCCAGCCGTGCACATGGGGCCAACGTCCTGACTTTC. Translated: CASRAHGANVLTF.

In this sample, this clone turned up once. CDR3 loop: CASSHRRGPGNTIYF. The CDR3 DNA reads TGTGCCAGCAGCCACCGGAGGGGACCTGGAAACACCATATATTTT. The J gene is TRBJ1-3, the V gene TRBV5-6; possibly TRBD1 for D (5 bases). The CDR3 consists of 15 residues. The V gene's germline CDR1 is SGHDT and CDR2 YYEEEE. Trimming stripped 4 bases from V and 2 bases from J, with 13 bases between.

The rearrangement uses TRBV18 and TRBJ1-6; TRBD1 matches 9 bases. CDR1 is KGHSH, CDR2 LQKENI, per germline. The V gene end was trimmed by 4 bases and the J gene end by 10 bases; junction bases not matched to a gene: 11. This CDR3 region has 16 residues. The CDR3 region has the DNA TGTGCCAGCTCACTTACCGGGACAGGGAGGGGATCACCCCTCCACTTT. The encoded protein is CASSLTGTGRGSPLHF.